Following are 9 T cell receptor beta chains from one sample sequenced in a study of blood T cell repertoires in COVID-19. Generated by immunoSEQ multiplex PCR, the TCRdb table keeps only in-frame clones and is missing some. The sample holds some 100,000 clones, approximately 93% seen once. Sample: peripheral blood. These receptors were taken from a man in his 60s with acute or convalescent COVID-19.

The chain employs TRBV11-2 and TRBJ2-5; 10 positions match TRBD2. The germline gives CDR1 SGHAT, CDR2 FQNNGV. The CDR3 has 17 amino acids. Losses at the gene ends were 1 base for V and 1 base for J; bases not matched to a gene: 6. CDR3 protein: CASSLGIAGGAQETQYF. For the CDR3, the DNA is TGTGCCAGCAGCTTAGGAATAGCGGGAGGTGCCCAAGAGACCCAGTACTTC.

The chain recombines TRBV12-3 or TRBV12-4 with TRBJ2-2; 7 bases line up with TRBD1. With V trimmed by 8 bases and J by 5 bases, 5 bases remained unmatched. CDR3 length equals 13 residues. Here the CDR3 DNA reads TGTGCCAGCGGGACAGATTTTACCGGGGAGCTGTTTTTT. The encoded protein is CASGTDFTGELFF.

The chain recombines TRBV5-1 with TRBJ1-2; 12 positions agree with TRBD1. From germline, CDR1 is SGHRS and CDR2 YFSETQ. Losses at the gene ends were 2 bases for V and 7 bases for J; bases not matched to a gene: 9. This CDR3 has 16 amino acids. CDR3 coding DNA: TGCGCCAGCAGCTTCCTATTGGGACAGGGGGCCGCTGGCTACACCTTC. Translating it yields CASSFLLGQGAAGYTF.

The rearrangement joins TRBV28 to TRBJ1-1, with 7 bases fitting TRBD1. Germline-derived CDR1 and CDR2 are MDHEN and SYDVKM. There are 13 residues in the CDR3. Trimming cost V 7 bases and J 7 bases; bases outside gene matches: 9. CDR3 in amino acids: CASIPTGFGEAFF. As DNA, the CDR3 is TGTGCCAGCATCCCGACAGGGTTTGGTGAAGCTTTCTTT.

This clone was detected once. The chain has TRBV5-4 and TRBJ1-6; no firm D call. Trimming stripped 0 bases from V and 9 bases from J, with 16 bases between. CDR3 size: 16 residues. Germline CDR1 and CDR2: SGHNT and YYREEE (reference sequence). The CDR3 sequence is CASSLGGTAAGSPLHF. CDR3 in DNA: TGTGCCAGCAGCTTGGGAGGAACGGCGGCGGGTTCACCCCTCCACTTT. Combining the CDR3 with reference TRBV5-4 and TRBJ1-6 gives the whole variable domain ETGVTQSPTHLIKTRGQQVTLRCSSQSGHNTVSWYQQALGQGPQFIFQYYREEENGRGNFPPRFSGLQFPNYSSELNVNALELDDSALYLCASSLGGTAAGSPLHFGNGTRLTVT.

The chain is built from TRBV19 and TRBJ2-6; 8 bases map to TRBD1. The ends lost 7 bases at V and 0 bases at J; junction bases unmatched: 14. The length of the CDR3 is 19 residues. The V gene's germline CDR1 is LNHDA and CDR2 SQIVND (reference sequence). The CDR3 DNA is TGTGCCAGTACTACCACCCGGGACAGGACAAACTCTGGGGCCAACGTCCTGACTTTC. Translation: CASTTTRDRTNSGANVLTF. Full variable domain (outside the CDR3, taken from reference TRBV19 and TRBJ2-6): DGGITQSPKYLFRKEGQNVTLSCEQNLNHDAMYWYRQDPGQGLRLIYYSQIVNDFQKGDIAEGYSVSREKKESFPLTVTSAQKNPTAFYLCASTTTRDRTNSGANVLTFGAGSRLTVL.

This clone showed up just once. This rearrangement joins TRBV12-5 to TRBJ2-5; 8 bases fit TRBD2. CDR1 is LGHNT, CDR2 FRNRAP, per germline. The CDR3 spans 14 residues. Trimming took 4 bases from V and 10 from J; bases not matched to a gene: 11. CDR3 loop: CASGWLGAGVVQYF. The CDR3 DNA reads as TGTGCTAGTGGTTGGTTAGGAGCGGGAGTTGTCCAGTACTTC.

The CDR3 loop reads CSASYRGGYTF. The CDR3 DNA reads as TGCAGTGCTTCCTACAGGGGTGGCTACACCTTC. The V call is TRBV20-1, the J call TRBJ1-2; 7 positions agree with TRBD1. CDR1 and CDR2 from the germline V gene are DFQATT and SNEGSKA (reference sequence). Trimming removed 5 bases from V and 7 bases from J; junction bases left unmatched: 4. The CDR3 runs 11 residues.

This chain's CDR3 is CASSSGQNYGYTF. CDR3 sequence (DNA): TGCGCCAGCAGCAGCGGACAGAACTATGGCTACACCTTC. The chain uses TRBV5-1 and TRBJ1-2; a possible D gene is TRBD1 (6 bases). The CDR3 consists of 13 residues. Germline V gene lookup returns CDR1 SGHRS and CDR2 YFSETQ. V was clipped by 4 bases and J by 2 bases, with 9 bases between them. The full variable domain, in which reference TRBV5-1 and TRBJ1-2 provide the parts outside the CDR3, is KAGVTQTPRYLIKTRGQQVTLSCSPISGHRSVSWYQQTPGQGLQFLFEYFSETQRNKGNFPGRFSGRQFSNSRSEMNVSTLELGDSALYLCASSSGQNYGYTFGSGTRLTVV.